This note documents a single T cell receptor beta chain sequence. The antigen is not known. Via MiXCR, TCRdb re-called the 5' RACE reads, giving one row per CDR3 protein. The profile shows a few hundred thousand distinct CDR3 sequences, under 25% of them singletons. The sample comes from a study of CD8 T cells in ankylosing spondylitis. Study results and caveats: In ankylosing spondylitis blood, a motif of roughly eight highly homologous TCR beta variants appeared characteristic.

V lost 5 bases to trimming and J lost 0 bases, with 10 bases between them. CDR1 is MGHRA and CDR2 is YSYEKL in the germline V gene. CDR3 size: 15 residues. V gene TRBV4-1 combines with J gene TRBJ1-4; no clear D. The sequencing input was blood, either unsorted or a sorted T cell fraction (not recorded which). The sequence was collected from a male donor with ankylosing spondylitis. The DNA of the CDR3 is TGCGCCAGCAGCATCCGGACCGCAACTAATGAAAAACTGTTTTTT. Its translation: CASSIRTATNEKLFF.